Presented here are 21 T cell receptor beta chains from one specimen sequenced in a study of naive CD8 T cells in extremely preterm neonates. The data were produced by immunoSEQ multiplex PCR, yet TCRdb's version contains in-frame clones alone and is incomplete. The sample contains 5,500 to 9,000 clones, 98% of which appear only once. The source material was naive CD8+ T cells from blood. These TCRs come from a human donor in good health.

This clone was recorded only once. V and J are TRBV6-4 and TRBJ2-7; D may be TRBD1 (5 bases). CDR3 size: 11 residues. Trimming shortened V by 7 bases and J by 5 bases, and 9 bases separated the two germline ends. Per germline, CDR1 MRHNA and CDR2 SNTAGT. The CDR3 bases are TGTGCCAGCATTCGCAGGGACGAGCAGTACTTC. Amino acids: CASIRRDEQYF.

This clone was observed a single time. The chain combines TRBV6-5 with TRBJ1-1; tentatively, D is TRBD1 (6 bases). Germline V gene data show CDR1 as MNHEY and CDR2 as SVGAGI. The ends were cut back, 1 base at V and 3 bases at J, with 12 bases in the middle. The CDR3 runs to 15 residues. The CDR3 region is CASSYLGRGDTEAFF. As DNA, the CDR3 is TGTGCCAGCAGTTACTTGGGCAGGGGCGACACTGAAGCTTTCTTT.

V is TRBV28 and J is TRBJ1-1; TRBD1 matches 7 bases. CDR1 and CDR2 from the germline V gene are MDHEN and SYDVKM. The trim removed 5 bases at V and 5 bases at J, leaving 8 bases unmatched. The CDR3 has 14 amino acids. DNA of the CDR3: TGTGCCAGCAGTCCAGGGGGAGAGGGAACTGAAGCTTTCTTT. Translating gives CASSPGGEGTEAFF.

This chain uses TRBV7-3 with TRBJ1-1; possibly TRBD1 for D (6 bases). This CDR3 is 16 amino acids long. The ends were cut back, 2 bases at V and 3 bases at J, with 16 bases in the middle. The germline V gene has CDR1 SGHTA and CDR2 FQGTGA. The CDR3 sequence: CASSLGGALGYTEAFF. In nucleotides, the CDR3 is TGTGCCAGCAGCTTAGGGGGGGCGCTGGGATACACTGAAGCTTTCTTT. Full variable domain (remainder filled in from reference TRBV7-3 and TRBJ1-1): GAGVSQTPSNKVTEKGKYVELRCDPISGHTALYWYRQSLGQGPEFLIYFQGTGAADDSGLPNDRFFAVRPEGSVSTLKIQRTERGDSAVYLCASSLGGALGYTEAFFGQGTRLTVV.

J is TRBJ2-6 and V is TRBV5-1; D perhaps matches TRBD1 (6 bases). Germline loops: CDR1 SGHRS, CDR2 YFSETQ. The CDR3 extends over 19 amino acids. V was clipped by 4 bases and J by 0 bases, with 20 bases between them. The DNA for the CDR3 is TGCGCCAGCAGCCCAAGGACAGTCCCAGCAAGCTCTGGGGCCAACGTCCTGACTTTC. It specifies CASSPRTVPASSGANVLTF.

This clone was seen just once. The rearrangement joins TRBV27 to TRBJ2-1, with 9 nucleotides matching TRBD1. V was clipped by 8 bases and J by 8 bases; unmatched bases: 13. CDR3 length: 15 amino acids. The germline V gene has CDR1 MNHEY and CDR2 SMNVEV (reference sequence). The CDR3 coding sequence is TGTGCCAGCTCACAACAGGGGGCGCTTATAGATGAGCAGTTCTTC. Amino acid sequence: CASSQQGALIDEQFF.

The chain joins TRBV19 to TRBJ1-2, with 8 bases identical to TRBD1. After removal of 10 bases from V and 8 bases from J, the junction contained 9 bases not matched to a gene. Germline-derived CDR1 and CDR2 are LNHDA and SQIVND (reference sequence). This CDR3 contains 12 residues. The CDR3 DNA sequence: TGTGCCACTACGACAGGGGCAGAAGGCTACACCTTC. Amino acids: CATTTGAEGYTF.

The chain is built from TRBV23-1 and TRBJ1-4; 10 bases fit TRBD1. Being an ORF, TRBV23-1 has a function that is uncertain. This CDR3 contains 19 residues. Germline trimming cut 0 bases from V and 8 bases from J; bases unmatched to any gene: 15. CDR3 DNA sequence: TGCGCCAGCAGTCAATCAAAAAGGGCGGGACAGGGGTTACGAGAAAAACTGTTTTTT. Translated, it gives CASSQSKRAGQGLREKLFF.

The chain couples TRBV4-1 to TRBJ1-4, with 8 bases lining up with TRBD1. This CDR3 contains 14 residues. The J segment lost 6 bases and the V segment lost 4 bases, leaving 4 bases of the junction unmatched. Per germline, CDR1 MGHRA and CDR2 YSYEKL. For the CDR3, the DNA is TGCGCCAGCAGCCGGACAGGGATGGATGAAAAACTGTTTTTT. This encodes CASSRTGMDEKLFF.

Comments on this clone: This specimen includes other DNA sequences encoding the same CDR3. This sequence joins TRBV28 and TRBJ1-6; D possibly corresponds to TRBD1 (6 bases). Per the germline V gene, CDR1 is MDHEN and CDR2 is SYDVKM. V lost 6 bases and J 2 bases, leaving 11 bases between the germline ends. CDR3 length equals 15 residues. The CDR3 nucleotides read TGTGCCAGCAGAGCGGGACAAACCTATAATTCACCCCTCCACTTT. This sequence encodes CASRAGQTYNSPLHF.

This clone has only one observation. V is TRBV4-1 and J is TRBJ1-5; no reliable D call. The CDR3 spans 16 residues. V gave up 2 bases and J gave up 0 bases, with 11 bases separating them. CDR1 MGHRA and CDR2 YSYEKL come from the germline V gene. The CDR3 spells CASSQSPGSSNQPQHF. The CDR3 DNA reads TGCGCCAGCAGCCAATCCCCAGGAAGTAGCAATCAGCCCCAGCATTTT.

This chain joins TRBV27 and TRBJ1-1; unclear D gene. This CDR3 is built from 14 residues. Looked up from germline, CDR1 is MNHEY and CDR2 is SMNVEV (reference sequence). The V end lost 3 bases, the J end lost 5 bases, and 13 bases lay between the germline ends. CDR3 bases: TGTGCCAGCAGTTTGATGGTTGGGAGTACTGAAGCTTTCTTT. Its protein product is CASSLMVGSTEAFF.

The V gene is TRBV7-2, the J gene TRBJ2-2; the match to TRBD2 covers 9 bases. Unmatched junction bases numbered 7, after V lost 3 bases and J lost 5 bases. The CDR3 has 16 residues. CDR1 and CDR2 (germline): SGHTA, FQGNSA. The CDR3 loop reads CASSFGLAGSTGELFF. Written as DNA, the CDR3 is TGTGCCAGCAGCTTTGGGCTAGCGGGGAGTACCGGGGAGCTGTTTTTT.

The rearrangement uses TRBV10-3 and TRBJ1-1, with D possibly TRBD1 on 5 matching bases. This CDR3 spans 11 amino acids. In germline, CDR1 is ENHRY, CDR2 SYGVKD. The V and J ends lost 11 bases and 5 bases respectively, with 12 bases between them. CDR3 loop: CAALTDTEAFF. In DNA form, the CDR3 reads TGTGCCGCCCTGACAGATACTGAAGCTTTCTTT.

CDR3 residues: CASSDGWGTGNQPQHF. CDR3 nucleotides: TGTGCCAGCAGTGACGGTTGGGGGACAGGGAATCAGCCCCAGCATTTT. This chain links TRBV2 with TRBJ1-5; 9 bases are shared with TRBD1. The CDR3 length is 16 residues. Germline loops: CDR1 SNHLY, CDR2 FYNNEI. Trimming took 3 bases from V and 4 from J; bases not matched to a gene: 7.

This sequence joins TRBV27 and TRBJ1-2, with 9 positions matching TRBD1. V lost 1 base and J lost 4; bases outside the gene matches: 13. This CDR3 is 18 amino acids long. Looked up from germline, CDR1 is MNHEY and CDR2 is SMNVEV (reference sequence). As DNA, the CDR3 is TGTGCCAGCAGTTTATATCCCCCACGGACAGGGGTAATCTATGGCTACACCTTC. As protein: CASSLYPPRTGVIYGYTF.

The V gene is TRBV29-1, the J gene TRBJ2-7; weak D call: TRBD2 (6 bases). Trimming stripped 4 bases from V and 2 bases from J, with 9 bases between. The CDR3 contains 12 residues. The germline V gene has CDR1 SQVTM and CDR2 ANQGSEA. CDR3 sequence (DNA): TGCAGCGTTGGGGGGGAGGCCTACGAGCAGTACTTC. Protein product: CSVGGEAYEQYF.

This chain links TRBV6-1 with TRBJ1-2; unclear D gene. CDR3 length: 13 amino acids. CDR1 and CDR2 from the germline V gene are MNHNS and SASEGT. Trimming pared 8 bases from V and 6 bases from J, leaving 16 bases between. CDR3 protein: CASVRAFLDGYTF. The CDR3 DNA is TGTGCCAGCGTGAGGGCTTTTCTAGATGGCTACACCTTC.

This chain joins TRBV7-6 and TRBJ2-7; a possible D gene is TRBD2 (5 bases). Germline V CDR1 and CDR2: SGHVS, FNYEAQ. V lost 5 bases and J 6 bases, leaving 17 bases between the germline ends. The CDR3 sequence is 14 residues long. The CDR3 spells CASSHRGLEREQYF. The DNA for the CDR3 is TGTGCCAGCAGCCATAGAGGGTTAGAACGCGAGCAGTACTTC.

This clone was counted a single time. The chain recombines TRBV2 with TRBJ2-3; possibly TRBD2 for D (5 bases). The CDR3 sequence is 14 residues long. V lost 7 bases to trimming and J lost 2 bases, with 13 bases between them. From germline, CDR1 is SNHLY and CDR2 FYNNEI. CDR3 loop: CASIGGSYTDTQYF. The CDR3 nucleotides are TGTGCCAGCATAGGAGGATCCTACACAGATACGCAGTATTTT.

The chain uses TRBV19 and TRBJ1-6; 7 bases agree with TRBD1. This CDR3 has 15 residues. Germline CDR1 reads LNHDA; CDR2 reads SQIVND (reference sequence). Trimming at V came to 4 bases and at J to 6 bases, leaving 6 bases not matched to a gene. The CDR3 region has the DNA TGTGCCAGTAGTAATCGGCCAGGGGGTAATTCACCCCTCCACTTT. Protein product: CASSNRPGGNSPLHF.